This T cell receptor (beta chain) was captured in a study of shared T cell receptors in the human thymus. This CDR3 comprises 17 residues. Trimming cost V 4 bases and J 1 base; bases outside gene matches: 11. CDR1 is MNHEY and CDR2 is SMNVEV in the germline V gene (reference sequence). The data were produced by immunoSEQ multiplex PCR, yet TCRdb's version contains in-frame clones alone and is incomplete. The sample has hundreds of thousands of clones, 88% seen once; the top ten hold 0.01%. This sample was also put to use in a study of human thymus T cells. That paper notes: Thymic resections from corrective heart surgery supplied the tissue. Usage of V and J genes appeared biased in thymic and blood repertoires.

The chain employs TRBV27 and TRBJ1-2, with 8 nucleotides matching TRBD1. The sequencing sample was made of thymocytes. The receptor's source is a boy under three years old with a congenital heart defect. The CDR3: CASSSGQGPTGNYGYTF. The CDR3 DNA follows: TGTGCCAGCAGTTCCGGACAGGGCCCAACCGGTAACTATGGCTACACCTTC.